These 30 T cell receptor beta chains share one sample of origin, sequenced in a study of blood T cell repertoires in COVID-19. Libraries were prepared by immunoSEQ multiplex PCR; TCRdb keeps only in-frame clonotypes and omits some of them. Found here are roughly 280,000 clones, about 88% of them singletons; the top ten hold 10% to 12%. Sequenced input: peripheral blood. The receptors derive from a woman in her twenties or thirties with COVID-19, enrolled during active disease.

The CDR3 spells CASRGDTLNTEAFF. The CDR3 region has the DNA TGTGCCAGCAGGGGGGACACTCTGAACACTGAAGCTTTCTTT. V usage is TRBV6-5 and J usage is TRBJ1-1; possibly TRBD1 for D (6 bases). The germline V gene encodes CDR1 MNHEY and CDR2 SVGAGI. Deletions cut 6 bases from V and 0 bases from J, with 11 bases between. The CDR3 runs to 14 residues.

The J gene is TRBJ2-7, the V gene TRBV10-2; TRBD2 agrees at 12 bases. The CDR3 covers 20 residues. V trimming: 1 base; J trimming: 4 bases; junction bases outside the gene matches: 17. Germline CDR1 is WSHSY and CDR2 is SAAADI. CDR3 amino acids: CASSEFAPGLAGPLDYEQYF. The CDR3 DNA sequence: TGCGCCAGCAGTGAGTTTGCCCCGGGACTAGCGGGCCCGTTAGATTACGAGCAGTACTTC.

The J gene is TRBJ1-5, the V gene TRBV19, with TRBD1 as a possible D gene (5 bases). The ends were cut back, 7 bases at V and 2 bases at J, with 12 bases in the middle. The CDR3 runs to 14 residues. Germline V CDR1 and CDR2: LNHDA, SQIVND (reference sequence). The CDR3 DNA reads as TGTGCCAGTAAGGGCAGGGCCGGCAATCAGCCCCAGCATTTT. Translating gives CASKGRAGNQPQHF.

The V and J genes are TRBV7-3 and TRBJ1-1; 9 nucleotides match TRBD1. The germline CDR1 and CDR2 sequences are SGHTA and FQGTGA. There are 16 residues in the CDR3. After removal of 5 bases from V and 0 bases from J, the junction contained 7 bases not matched to a gene. Written as DNA, the CDR3 is TGTGCCAGCAGCGCCGGGACAGGGATGGTGAACACTGAAGCTTTCTTT. It is translated as CASSAGTGMVNTEAFF.

The rearrangement links TRBV2 to TRBJ2-2; 12 bases are a match to TRBD1. Looked up from germline, CDR1 is SNHLY and CDR2 is FYNNEI. After removal of 6 bases from V and 6 bases from J, the junction contained 11 bases not matched to a gene. The CDR3 is made up of 17 amino acids. The CDR3 sequence: CASRGTGGAVLSGELFF. The CDR3 DNA reads TGTGCCAGCAGGGGGACAGGGGGCGCGGTCTTGTCCGGGGAGCTGTTTTTT.

The V call is TRBV25-1, the J call TRBJ2-5; TRBD2 aligns across 10 bases. V gave up 2 bases and J gave up 2 bases; unmatched junction bases: 2. The CDR3 length is 15 residues. Germline values: CDR1 MGHDK, CDR2 SYGVNS. The DNA for the CDR3 is TGTGCCAGCAGTGAAGGGACTAGCGTTCAAGAGACCCAGTACTTC. Protein: CASSEGTSVQETQYF.

V and J are TRBV2 and TRBJ1-2; D not certain. The CDR3 is made up of 13 amino acids. Germline CDR1 and CDR2: SNHLY and FYNNEI. Trimming took off 5 bases at V and 3 bases at J, with 10 bases between the two ends. CDR3 region: CASSPRRDYGYTF. The CDR3 coding sequence is TGTGCCAGCAGTCCCAGGAGGGACTATGGCTACACCTTC.

The chain uses TRBV30 and TRBJ2-7, with 9 bases that match TRBD2. V lost 0 bases and J lost 2; bases outside the gene matches: 5. The CDR3 spans 15 residues. Per germline, CDR1 GTSNPN and CDR2 SVGIG (reference sequence). This CDR3 is CAWSVAGTSPYEQYF. The DNA for the CDR3 is TGTGCCTGGAGTGTTGCGGGGACTAGCCCCTACGAGCAGTACTTC.

The rearrangement uses TRBV20-1 and TRBJ2-7; D is undetermined. V lost 5 bases and J lost 6, with 8 bases in between. The CDR3 length is 10 residues. Per germline, CDR1 DFQATT and CDR2 SNEGSKA (reference sequence). The CDR3 spells CSAARVEQYF. In DNA, the CDR3 is TGCAGTGCTGCTAGAGTCGAGCAGTACTTC.

The chain couples TRBV6-4 to TRBJ2-1; 12 bases match TRBD2. CDR1 and CDR2 from the germline V gene are MRHNA and SNTAGT. Unmatched junction bases numbered 5, after V lost 2 bases and J lost 9 bases. This CDR3 spans 15 amino acids. Here the CDR3 reads CASSDQTSGSTEQFF. CDR3 nucleotides: TGTGCCAGCAGTGACCAGACTAGCGGGAGCACTGAGCAGTTCTTC.

This chain uses TRBV5-1 with TRBJ1-1; TRBD1 aligns across 8 bases. With 3 bases clipped from V and 1 base from J, the junction kept 5 bases outside the gene matches. This CDR3 is 15 amino acids long. Looked up from germline, CDR1 is SGHRS and CDR2 is YFSETQ. CDR3 in amino acids: CASSSSGQGNTEAFF. The CDR3 nucleotides are TGCGCCAGCAGCTCGTCCGGACAGGGGAACACTGAAGCTTTCTTT. The full variable domain, rest sourced from reference TRBV5-1 and TRBJ1-1, is KAGVTQTPRYLIKTRGQQVTLSCSPISGHRSVSWYQQTPGQGLQFLFEYFSETQRNKGNFPGRFSGRQFSNSRSEMNVSTLELGDSALYLCASSSSGQGNTEAFFGQGTRLTVV.

CDR3 loop: CASSQAGTGDQPQHF. Written as DNA, the CDR3 is TGTGCCAGCAGCCAAGCCGGGACAGGGGATCAGCCCCAGCATTTT. The chain recombines TRBV3-1 (or the pseudogene TRBV3-2) with TRBJ1-5, with 10 bases that match TRBD1. Germline loops: CDR1 LGHDT, CDR2 YNNKEL (reference sequence). V gave up 1 base and J gave up 5 bases; unmatched junction bases: 2. CDR3 length: 15 residues.

In its sample, this clone was seen a few times. V gene TRBV10-2 combines with J gene TRBJ2-7, with D perhaps matching TRBD2 (6 bases). V lost 7 bases and J 4 bases, leaving 11 bases between the germline ends. The germline CDR1 and CDR2 sequences are WSHSY and SAAADI. This CDR3 has 12 amino acids. In DNA form, the CDR3 reads TGCGCCAGCACTGACGGAGGGTACGAGCAGTACTTC. Translation: CASTDGGYEQYF.

This clone has only a few counts. This chain connects TRBV6-6 to TRBJ1-5; tentative D call: TRBD1 (5 bases). From germline, CDR1 is MNHNY and CDR2 SVGAGI (reference sequence). Between the trimmed V and J ends, which lost 6 bases and 2 bases, there was a span of 14 bases. This CDR3 has 15 residues. DNA of the CDR3: TGTGCCAGCAGACACCAGGGTGTGGGCAATCAGCCCCAGCATTTT. It translates to CASRHQGVGNQPQHF.

This chain connects TRBV19 to TRBJ1-5; D unclear. CDR3 length: 17 amino acids. V lost 5 bases to trimming and J lost 0 bases, with 17 bases between them. CDR1 LNHDA and CDR2 SQIVND come from the germline V gene (reference sequence). The chain's CDR3 is CASSRAGGRASNQPQHF. In nucleotides, the CDR3 is TGTGCCAGTAGTCGGGCAGGAGGCCGGGCTAGCAATCAGCCCCAGCATTTT. The whole variable domain, remainder taken from reference TRBV19 and TRBJ1-5, is DGGITQSPKYLFRKEGQNVTLSCEQNLNHDAMYWYRQDPGQGLRLIYYSQIVNDFQKGDIAEGYSVSREKKESFPLTVTSAQKNPTAFYLCASSRAGGRASNQPQHFGDGTRLSIL.

The chain is built from TRBV7-9 and TRBJ2-1; 8 bases match TRBD1. The V gene end was trimmed by 2 bases and the J gene end by 4 bases; junction bases not matched to a gene: 1. Germline CDR1 is SEHNR and CDR2 is FQNEAQ (reference sequence). The CDR3 is 14 residues long. As DNA, the CDR3 is TGTGCCAGCAGCTTACAGGGGGCTTACAATGAGCAGTTCTTC. Translating gives CASSLQGAYNEQFF.

The chain carries TRBV4-3 and TRBJ2-1, with D possibly TRBD2 on 6 matching bases. The CDR3 contains 13 residues. Germline CDR1 LGHNA, CDR2 YSLEER. Trimming shortened V by 0 bases and J by 9 bases, and 9 bases separated the two germline ends. CDR3 protein: CASSQDRGTEQFF. The CDR3 DNA is TGCGCCAGCAGCCAAGATCGGGGGACTGAGCAGTTCTTC.

The chain carries TRBV4-2 and TRBJ1-2; D gene uncertain. Trimming cost V 8 bases and J 1 base, with 2 bases left between them. The CDR3 length is 10 residues. Germline assignment: CDR1 LGHNA and CDR2 YNFKEQ. CDR3 region: CASLNYGYTF. In nucleotides, the CDR3 is TGTGCCAGCCTTAACTATGGCTACACCTTC.

CDR3 region: CASSYSSEQPQHF. CDR3 sequence (DNA): TGTGCCAGCAGTTACTCCTCAGAACAGCCCCAGCATTTT. The rearrangement joins TRBV6-5 to TRBJ1-5, with D unresolved. Germline values: CDR1 MNHEY, CDR2 SVGAGI. Trimming shortened V by 0 bases and J by 7 bases, and 7 bases separated the two germline ends. The CDR3 covers 13 residues.

In DNA, the CDR3 is TGTGCCAGCAGTTTGGAGGGTCCTGAAAAACTGTTTTTT. This gives the protein CASSLEGPEKLFF. The rearrangement uses TRBV28 and TRBJ1-4; no clear D. The CDR3 has 13 residues. Trimming removed 3 bases from V and 7 bases from J, with 9 bases in between. Germline-derived CDR1 and CDR2 are MDHEN and SYDVKM.

This clone was seen a few times. This chain connects TRBV24-1 to TRBJ2-7, with D maybe TRBD2 (7 bases). In germline, CDR1 is KGHDR, CDR2 SFDVKD. The V end was cut by 4 bases, the J end by 2 bases, with 17 bases between. The CDR3 is made up of 16 amino acids. This CDR3 is CATSDRTGEGAYEQYF. In DNA form, the CDR3 reads TGTGCCACCAGTGACCGGACGGGGGAGGGGGCCTACGAGCAGTACTTC.

The chain links TRBV19 to TRBJ2-3; D is possibly TRBD2 (7 bases). Between the trimmed V and J ends, which lost 3 bases and 1 base, there was a span of 11 bases. This CDR3 contains 15 residues. Germline lookup yields CDR1 LNHDA and CDR2 SQIVND (reference sequence). The DNA of the CDR3 is TGTGCCAGTAGTATCGAGGGGGGGGGCACAGATACGCAGTATTTT. Translated, it gives CASSIEGGGTDTQYF. The complete variable domain, with remaining parts taken from reference TRBV19 and TRBJ2-3, reads DGGITQSPKYLFRKEGQNVTLSCEQNLNHDAMYWYRQDPGQGLRLIYYSQIVNDFQKGDIAEGYSVSREKKESFPLTVTSAQKNPTAFYLCASSIEGGGTDTQYFGPGTRLTVL.

V usage is TRBV6-6 and J usage is TRBJ2-1, with 8 bases that match TRBD2. Germline-derived CDR1 and CDR2 are MNHNY and SVGAGI (reference sequence). The CDR3 runs to 15 residues. The trim removed 2 bases at V and 4 bases at J, leaving 4 bases unmatched. CDR3 sequence reads: CASSYELAAYNEQFF. In nucleotides, the CDR3 is TGTGCCAGCAGTTACGAACTAGCGGCTTACAATGAGCAGTTCTTC.

The CDR3 sequence is CASSPGQGAHEQYF. The CDR3 region has the DNA TGCGCCAGCAGCCCGGGACAGGGGGCCCACGAGCAGTACTTC. The chain has TRBV5-1 and TRBJ2-7, with 12 bases identical to TRBD1. Germline V lookup: CDR1 SGHRS, CDR2 YFSETQ. Trimming at V came to 4 bases and at J to 5 bases, leaving 4 bases not matched to a gene. This CDR3 is built from 14 residues.

For this clone: A read error may be the cause here, since a much bigger clone is one base away. The sample has other DNA sequences that encode this CDR3 too. V and J are TRBV28 and TRBJ2-7; the match to TRBD1 covers 8 bases. Germline values: CDR1 MDHEN, CDR2 SYDVKM. The CDR3 is 13 residues long. V was clipped by 2 bases and J by 5 bases; unmatched bases: 2. The CDR3: CASSLDRGHEQYF. The CDR3 nucleotides read TGTGCCAGCAGTTTAGACAGGGGTCACGAGCAGTACTTC.

The J gene is TRBJ2-5, the V gene TRBV5-1; tentatively, D is TRBD1 (5 bases). Germline CDR1 reads SGHRS; CDR2 reads YFSETQ. Trimming shortened V by 4 bases and J by 4 bases, and 23 bases separated the two germline ends. The CDR3 is 17 amino acids. CDR3 sequence reads: CASSQGFVSFPAETQYF. CDR3 coding DNA: TGCGCCAGCAGCCAGGGATTTGTATCCTTCCCAGCAGAGACCCAGTACTTC. The full variable domain, with the rest looked up from reference TRBV5-1 and TRBJ2-5, is KAGVTQTPRYLIKTRGQQVTLSCSPISGHRSVSWYQQTPGQGLQFLFEYFSETQRNKGNFPGRFSGRQFSNSRSEMNVSTLELGDSALYLCASSQGFVSFPAETQYFGPGTRLLVL.

The chain recombines TRBV4-2 with TRBJ1-6; no clear D. The CDR3 is 15 amino acids. The V gene lost 1 base and the J gene lost 8 bases, with 12 bases spanning the gap. Per the germline V gene, CDR1 is LGHNA and CDR2 is YNFKEQ. CDR3 loop: CASSQAESADSPLHF. CDR3 bases: TGTGCCAGCAGCCAAGCGGAGAGCGCAGATTCACCCCTCCACTTT.

The genes are TRBV4-1 and TRBJ2-1, with 10 bases lining up with TRBD1. Germline CDR1 MGHRA, CDR2 YSYEKL. The junction had 5 bases not matched to a gene; V was cut back by 6 bases and J by 3 bases. The CDR3 sequence is 15 residues long. The CDR3 reads CASSPGTGDYNEQFF. The CDR3 nucleotides read TGCGCCAGCAGTCCCGGGACAGGGGACTACAATGAGCAGTTCTTC.

The rearrangement links TRBV2 to TRBJ2-7; perhaps TRBD1 as D (6 bases). The CDR3 extends over 14 amino acids. CDR1 is SNHLY and CDR2 is FYNNEI in the germline V gene. Trimming cost V 5 bases and J 0 bases, with 11 bases left between them. CDR3 in DNA: TGTGCCAGCAGTACCGGGACACCCTCCTACGAGCAGTACTTC. Protein: CASSTGTPSYEQYF.

This chain uses TRBV6-1 with TRBJ2-1; tentatively, D is TRBD2 (5 bases). Trimming left V 3 bases short and J 1 base short, with 13 bases between. Germline-derived CDR1 and CDR2 are MNHNS and SASEGT. This CDR3 spans 16 amino acids. The CDR3 reads CASSDQPSSSYNEQFF. CDR3 coding DNA: TGTGCCAGCAGTGACCAACCTAGCTCGTCCTACAATGAGCAGTTCTTC.